Below are 16 T cell receptor beta chains sequenced from a single sample in a study of brain T cells in children with intractable seizures. Only in-frame clones appear in the TCRdb table, and some are missing; sequencing was by immunoSEQ multiplex PCR. In the table there are 65,000 to 85,000 clones, 85% to 95% of which are singletons. This specimen consisted of peripheral blood, obtained at surgery. Receptors were obtained from a boy in the first two years of life with tuberous sclerosis and intractable seizures.

In its sample, this clone was seen once. The chain joins TRBV19 to TRBJ2-7; perhaps TRBD1 as D (5 bases). The germline V and J ends were trimmed by 2 bases and 6 bases, with 20 bases remaining between them. The CDR3 has 16 residues. Germline V gene data show CDR1 as LNHDA and CDR2 as SQIVND (reference sequence). CDR3 DNA: TGTGCCAGTAGTATAAATCTGGGGTTACAGGCGCGCGAGCAGTACTTC. This sequence encodes CASSINLGLQAREQYF.

The rearrangement links TRBV9 to TRBJ2-1; TRBD1 agrees at 8 bases. Per germline, CDR1 SGDLS and CDR2 YYNGEE. J lost 4 bases, V lost 8 bases, and 11 bases had no gene match. This CDR3 spans 15 amino acids. CDR3 sequence (DNA): TGTGCCAGTGCTGAGGACAGGGAAACTTACAATGAGCAGTTCTTC. It encodes CASAEDRETYNEQFF.

For the CDR3, the DNA is TGTGCCAGCAGTGAAGACCAGAGCTCTGGAAACACCATATATTTT. Translated, it gives CASSEDQSSGNTIYF. The gene calls are TRBV2 and TRBJ1-3, with D unclear. V was pared by 1 base and J by 0 bases, with 7 bases between. Germline CDR1 reads SNHLY; CDR2 reads FYNNEI. The CDR3 consists of 15 residues.

This chain uses TRBV19 with TRBJ1-5, with 7 bases matching TRBD1. Germline lookup yields CDR1 LNHDA and CDR2 SQIVND (reference sequence). CDR3 length: 16 residues. With V trimmed by 4 bases and J by 6 bases, 12 bases remained unmatched. The CDR3: CASSNTPTGKRQPQHF. CDR3 coding DNA: TGTGCCAGTAGTAATACACCGACAGGGAAACGTCAGCCCCAGCATTTT.

This chain uses TRBV7-9 with TRBJ1-1; D call uncertain. Germline lookup yields CDR1 SEHNR and CDR2 FQNEAQ (reference sequence). CDR3 size: 12 residues. Trimming shortened V by 2 bases and J by 2 bases, and 3 bases separated the two germline ends. In DNA, the CDR3 is TGTGCCAGCAGCTTATACAACACTGAAGCTTTCTTT. Translated, it gives CASSLYNTEAFF.

There are a few counts of this clone. DNA for the CDR3: TGTGCCAGCAGTTACTCCTCCCATGAAAAACTGTTTTTT. It is translated as CASSYSSHEKLFF. The genes are TRBV6-6 and TRBJ1-4; D not resolved. V lost 0 bases and J lost 6, with 5 bases in between. This CDR3 contains 13 residues. CDR1 is MNHNY and CDR2 is SVGAGI in the germline V gene (reference sequence).

The chain combines TRBV19 with TRBJ1-1, with a weak D call TRBD1 (6 bases). V lost 5 bases and J lost 3, with 10 bases in between. The CDR3 sequence is 13 residues long. CDR1 is LNHDA, CDR2 SQIVND, per germline (reference sequence). The CDR3 is CASSWRGDTEAFF. DNA for the CDR3: TGTGCCAGTAGTTGGAGGGGGGACACTGAAGCTTTCTTT.

The V gene is TRBV9, the J gene TRBJ1-2, with D possibly being TRBD1 (5 bases). The CDR3 sequence is 15 residues long. Germline V gene sequence: CDR1 SGDLS, CDR2 YYNGEE. V was cut by 4 bases and J by 1 base, with 14 bases left in between. The CDR3 protein is CASSPTTDYNYGYTF. DNA for the CDR3: TGTGCCAGCAGCCCAACGACAGACTATAACTATGGCTACACCTTC.

The rearrangement joins TRBV5-1 to TRBJ2-7, with D hard to call. This CDR3 is built from 13 residues. CDR1 SGHRS and CDR2 YFSETQ come from the germline V gene. V shed 1 base and J shed 3 bases, with 8 bases lying between them. The CDR3 protein is CASSLNADYEQYF. In DNA form, the CDR3 reads TGCGCCAGCAGCTTGAACGCGGACTACGAGCAGTACTTC.

J is TRBJ1-1 and V is TRBV11-2, with a weak D call TRBD1 (5 bases). There are 16 residues in the CDR3. Germline CDR1 is SGHAT and CDR2 is FQNNGV. V gave up 1 base and J gave up 4 bases, with 16 bases separating them. The CDR3 is CASSLVPGRWGTEAFF. CDR3 in DNA: TGTGCCAGCAGCTTAGTCCCAGGGCGATGGGGCACTGAAGCTTTCTTT.

This chain's CDR3 is CASSSLAGGTYEQYF. DNA of the CDR3: TGTGCCAGCAGTTCACTAGCGGGGGGGACCTACGAGCAGTACTTC. The V call is TRBV28, the J call TRBJ2-7; 13 nucleotides line up with TRBD2. The trim removed 4 bases at V and 2 bases at J, leaving 2 bases unmatched. Germline CDR1 is MDHEN and CDR2 is SYDVKM. This CDR3 spans 15 amino acids.

CDR3 sequence (DNA): TGCGCCAGAACCATATCCGGGACAGTCAGCAAAAACATTCAGTACTTC. It encodes CARTISGTVSKNIQYF. The gene calls are TRBV10-2 and TRBJ2-4, with 7 bases identical to TRBD1. This CDR3 has 16 residues. Per germline, CDR1 WSHSY and CDR2 SAAADI. V lost 9 bases to trimming and J lost 3 bases; unmatched junction nucleotides: 14.

V usage is TRBV2 and J usage is TRBJ1-2, with 8 bases aligning to TRBD1. V was pared by 7 bases and J by 7 bases, with 8 bases of the junction left unmatched. Germline assignment: CDR1 SNHLY and CDR2 FYNNEI. The CDR3 runs to 13 residues. CDR3 in amino acids: CASTGGAPPGYTF. The CDR3 DNA is TGTGCCAGCACAGGGGGCGCGCCCCCTGGCTACACCTTC. The variable domain in full, completed from reference TRBV2 and TRBJ1-2, reads EPEVTQTPSHQVTQMGQEVILRCVPISNHLYFYWYRQILGQKVEFLVSFYNNEISEKSEIFDDQFSVERPDGSNFTLKIRSTKLEDSAMYFCASTGGAPPGYTFGSGTRLTVV.

This chain links TRBV5-6 with TRBJ2-3, with 11 nucleotides matching TRBD2. The length of the CDR3 is 18 residues. V gave up 4 bases and J gave up 1 base; unmatched junction bases: 11. The germline V gene has CDR1 SGHDT and CDR2 YYEEEE. The CDR3 bases are TGTGCCAGCAGCCTCGGGTTAGCGGGGGGGCGGGGCACAGATACGCAGTATTTT. It yields the protein CASSLGLAGGRGTDTQYF. The entire variable domain, with the rest obtained from reference TRBV5-6 and TRBJ2-3, is as follows: DAGVTQSPTHLIKTRGQQVTLRCSPKSGHDTVSWYQQALGQGPQFIFQYYEEEERQRGNFPDRFSGHQFPNYSSELNVNALLLGDSALYLCASSLGLAGGRGTDTQYFGPGTRLTVL.

V and J are TRBV5-4 and TRBJ2-5; D is uncertain. From germline, CDR1 is SGHNT and CDR2 YYREEE (reference sequence). V dropped 5 bases and J dropped 2 bases, with 16 bases sitting between them. This CDR3 has 15 residues. CDR3 region: CASRKTAARQETQYF. In DNA, the CDR3 is TGTGCCAGCAGAAAAACGGCCGCCAGGCAAGAGACCCAGTACTTC.

CDR3 region: CASSLRDPRVASTDTQYF. The DNA of the CDR3 is TGTGCCAGCAGCTTACGGGACCCCCGGGTAGCGAGTACAGATACGCAGTATTTT. The chain joins TRBV7-2 to TRBJ2-3; either TRBD1 or TRBD2 may fit D (5 bases each). Germline V gives CDR1 SGHTA, CDR2 FQGNSA. V was shortened by 2 bases and J by 3 bases, with 21 bases between the two germline ends. The CDR3 sequence is 18 residues long.